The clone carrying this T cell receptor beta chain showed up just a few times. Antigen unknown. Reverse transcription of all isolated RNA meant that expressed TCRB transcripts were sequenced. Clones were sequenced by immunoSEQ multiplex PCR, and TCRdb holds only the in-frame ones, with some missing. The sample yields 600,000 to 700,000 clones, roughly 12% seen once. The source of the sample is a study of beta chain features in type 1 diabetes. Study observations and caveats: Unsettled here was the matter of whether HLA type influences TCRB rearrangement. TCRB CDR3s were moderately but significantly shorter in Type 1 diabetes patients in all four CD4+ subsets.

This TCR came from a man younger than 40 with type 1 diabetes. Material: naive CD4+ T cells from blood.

The CDR3 nucleotides read TGTGCCAGCAGCGTAGCGGACAGCTCCTACGAGCAGTACTTC. Its translation: CASSVADSSYEQYF. The rearrangement links TRBV9 to TRBJ2-7, with D possibly matching TRBD1 (6 bases). Germline V gives CDR1 SGDLS, CDR2 YYNGEE. V was shortened by 0 bases and J by 0 bases, with 7 bases between the two germline ends. The CDR3 spans 14 residues.